Given below is one TCR beta chain in context. Its antigen is not identified. Treatment reported: oral pan-JAK inhibitor, 5-10 mg twice daily. Following extraction, RNA underwent reverse transcription to cDNA, which served as the sequencing template. Clones were read by immunoSEQ multiplex PCR, and TCRdb kept only the in-frame ones, dropping some. Of approximately 190,000 clones in the sample, 58% were seen once. The sample is drawn from a study of CD8+ T cells in alopecia areata. CDR1 LNHNV and CDR2 YYDKDF come from the germline V gene (reference sequence). The CDR3 loop spans 14 amino acids. With 0 bases removed from V and 3 bases from J, the gap between germline ends came to 9 bases. Study observations and caveats: As there was one nonresponder, how baseline CD8+ expansion relates to response remains uncertain. With tofacitinib ongoing, many expanded lesional clones persisted in both scalp and blood. Significant decreases in scalp clonality and expanded CD8+ clones followed tofacitinib treatment. Resident alphabeta T-cell populations of normal skin are likewise subject to sequencing in scalp samples.

The rearrangement joins TRBV15 to TRBJ2-7; TRBD1 might be the D (6 bases). The source was CD4+ T cells sorted from blood, collected at week 24, from a patient treated with tofacitinib. The TCR comes from a human donor with alopecia areata. DNA of the CDR3: TGTGCCACCAGCAGAGATTTGGACAGCTACGAGCAGTACTTC. It translates to CATSRDLDSYEQYF.